This entry features one TCR beta chain sequence. Its cognate antigen is unknown. This sample was included in a study of a mutant IDH1 vaccine in newly diagnosed glioma. Study information: Patients had received radiotherapy, temozolomide, or both previously, most receiving both.

Using immunoSEQ multiplex PCR, the repertoire was profiled, and TCRdb retains in-frame clones only, with some absent. Among about 120,000 clones, 80% were seen once, and the ten largest hold less than 7%. Time point in this sample: week 11, during vaccination. Alongside topical imiquimod, each dose of vaccine comprised 300 ug of mutant IDH1 20-mer peptide. CDR1 is MRHNA and CDR2 is SNTAGT in the germline V gene. V was clipped by 8 bases and J by 2 bases, with 12 bases between them. CDR3 length: 13 amino acids. The chain links TRBV6-4 to TRBJ1-2, with D perhaps TRBD1 (5 bases). This sample comprised PBMCs, obtained from a glioma patient whose treatment included an IDH1 peptide vaccine. This TCR derives from a man aged 40-49 years with glioma. CDR3 sequence reads: CASAQEGNYGYTF. In DNA form, the CDR3 reads TGTGCCAGCGCACAAGAGGGGAACTATGGCTACACCTTC.